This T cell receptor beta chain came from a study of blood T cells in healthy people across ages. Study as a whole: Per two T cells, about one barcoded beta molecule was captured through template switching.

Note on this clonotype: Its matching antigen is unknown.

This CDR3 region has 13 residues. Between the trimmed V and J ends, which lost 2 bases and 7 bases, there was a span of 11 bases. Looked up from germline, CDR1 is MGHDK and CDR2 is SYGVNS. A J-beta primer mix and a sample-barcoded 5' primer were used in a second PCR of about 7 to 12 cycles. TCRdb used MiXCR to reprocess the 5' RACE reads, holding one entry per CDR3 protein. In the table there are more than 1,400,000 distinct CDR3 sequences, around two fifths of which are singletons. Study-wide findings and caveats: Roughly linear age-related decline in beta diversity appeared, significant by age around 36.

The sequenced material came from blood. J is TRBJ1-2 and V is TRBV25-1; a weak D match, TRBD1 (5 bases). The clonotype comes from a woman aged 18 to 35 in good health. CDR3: CASSEAGLRGYTF. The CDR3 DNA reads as TGTGCCAGCAGTGAAGCAGGGTTGCGTGGCTACACCTTC.